This TCR beta chain stems from a study of T cells after yellow fever vaccination. Study-level results: The booster saw the reappearance of most primary-vaccination clones (96% CD4, less than 90% CD8). A minor fraction of clonotypes spanned both CD4 and CD8 compartments.

Trimming cost V 7 bases and J 6 bases; bases outside gene matches: 9. The CDR3 totals 14 residues. Looked up from germline, CDR1 is SGHRS and CDR2 is YFSETQ. The authors made TCR cDNA by 5'RACE template switching, adding a universal primer site and UMIs. A single record per CDR3 protein comes from TCRdb applying MiXCR to the 5' RACE reads. There are some 300,000 distinct CDR3 sequences in the sample; approximately 10% occur only once, and 3% to 4% lies in the top ten. Turning to this clonotype: Its matching antigen is unknown.

This chain links TRBV5-1 with TRBJ2-3; 9 bases map to TRBD2. The sequence was obtained from a man aged 18 to 29 who received the YFV17D yellow fever vaccine. The input for sequencing was CD4+ T cells sorted from PBMCs, taken 5 days after the yellow fever booster vaccination. The CDR3 here is CASRRGGGADTQYF. As DNA, the CDR3 is TGCGCCAGCCGCCGGGGCGGGGGGGCCGATACGCAGTATTTT.